This TCR beta chain was sequenced for a study of blood T cells in healthy people across ages. This clonotype was found a few times. The CDR3 runs 12 residues. V dropped 3 bases and J dropped 6 bases, with 9 bases sitting between them. For the second PCR, which ran for roughly 7 to 11 cycles, a sample-barcoded 5' primer and a J-beta primer mix were used. Template switching added a 12-random-nucleotide identifier to every cDNA molecule. TCRdb re-called the 5' RACE reads with MiXCR, one entry per CDR3 protein. The sample has approximately 1,000,000 distinct CDR3 sequences; around 45% are singletons. The clonotype comes from a woman in her fifties or sixties in good health. The sequenced material came from blood. The V call is TRBV12-3 or TRBV12-4, the J call TRBJ2-7; possible D gene TRBD2, 5 bases. CDR3 DNA sequence: TGTGCCAGCAGTTTGCTCCGGGGCGAGCAGTACTTC. It is translated as CASSLLRGEQYF.